This T cell receptor (beta chain) was recorded in a study of CXCR3-negative and CXCR3-positive naive CD8 T cells. Germline-derived CDR1 and CDR2 are MNHEY and SMNVEV (reference sequence). The CDR3 length is 13 residues. The authors made the TRB cDNA libraries by 5' RACE using UMI labels. No DNA is given; TCRdb re-called the 5' RACE reads and lists each CDR3 protein once. The sample has tens of thousands of distinct CDR3 sequences. The TCR comes from a human donor in good health. Some clones in this sample may be carry-over from other donors' samples. The sequenced sample was naive CXCR3- CD8+ T cells from blood. Subset reported: CD45RO-CCR7+CD27+CD95- naive CD8+ T cells lacking CXCR3 (TNR3-). The J gene is TRBJ2-3, the V gene TRBV27; the D call from TCRdb, TRBD2, cannot be confirmed without DNA. This CDR3 is CATGGGTEDTQYF.